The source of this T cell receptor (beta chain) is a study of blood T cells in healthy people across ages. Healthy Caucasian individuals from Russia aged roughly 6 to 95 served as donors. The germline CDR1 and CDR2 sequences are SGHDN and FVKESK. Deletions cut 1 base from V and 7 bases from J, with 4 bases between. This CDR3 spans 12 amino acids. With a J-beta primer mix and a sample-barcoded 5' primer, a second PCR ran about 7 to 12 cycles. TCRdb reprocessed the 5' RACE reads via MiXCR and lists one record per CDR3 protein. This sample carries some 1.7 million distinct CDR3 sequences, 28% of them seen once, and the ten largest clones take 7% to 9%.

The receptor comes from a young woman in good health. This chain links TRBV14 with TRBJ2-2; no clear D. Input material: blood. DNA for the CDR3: TGTGCCAGCAGCCAAGGATACGGGGAGCTGTTTTTT. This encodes CASSQGYGELFF. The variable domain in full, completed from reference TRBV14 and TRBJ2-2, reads EAGVTQFPSHSVIEKGQTVTLRCDPISGHDNLYWYRRVMGKEIKFLLHFVKESKQDESGMPNNRFLAERTGGTYSTLKVQPAELEDSGVYFCASSQGYGELFFGEGSRLTVL.